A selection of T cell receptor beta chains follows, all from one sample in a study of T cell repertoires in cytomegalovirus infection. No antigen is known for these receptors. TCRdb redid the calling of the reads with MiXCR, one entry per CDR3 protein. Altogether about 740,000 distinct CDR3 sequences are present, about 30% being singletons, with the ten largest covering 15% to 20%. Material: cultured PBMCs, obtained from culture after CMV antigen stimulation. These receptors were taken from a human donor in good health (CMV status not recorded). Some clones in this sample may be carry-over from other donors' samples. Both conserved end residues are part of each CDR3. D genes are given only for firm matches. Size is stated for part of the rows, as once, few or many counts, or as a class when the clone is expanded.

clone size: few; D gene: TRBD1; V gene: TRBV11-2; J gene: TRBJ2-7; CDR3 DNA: TGTGCCAGCAGCTTACAGGGGGAGTGGTACGAGCAGTACTTC; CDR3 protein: CASSLQGEWYEQYF
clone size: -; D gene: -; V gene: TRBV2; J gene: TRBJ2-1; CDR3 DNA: TGTGCCAGCACCGTGGGGGGGCTCGGGGAGCAGTTCTTC; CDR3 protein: CASTVGGLGEQFF
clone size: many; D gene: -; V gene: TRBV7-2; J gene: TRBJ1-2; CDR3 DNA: TGTGCCAGCAGCCCTGACAGAGTCTATGGCTACACCTTC; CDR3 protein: CASSPDRVYGYTF
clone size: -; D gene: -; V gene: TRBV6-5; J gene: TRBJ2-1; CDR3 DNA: TGTGCCAGCAGAGGGTCTCCCTCCTACAATGAGCAGTTCTTC; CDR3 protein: CASRGSPSYNEQFF
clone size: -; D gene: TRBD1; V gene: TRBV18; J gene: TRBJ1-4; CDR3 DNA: TGTGCCAGCTCACCGGACAGGGCTAATGAAAAACTGTTTTTT; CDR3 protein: CASSPDRANEKLFF
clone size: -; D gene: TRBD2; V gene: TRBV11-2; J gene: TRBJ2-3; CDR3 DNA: TGTGCCAGCAGCGGAGGCGGTAGCGGGAGGCCAGATACGCAGTATTTT; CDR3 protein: CASSGGGSGRPDTQYF
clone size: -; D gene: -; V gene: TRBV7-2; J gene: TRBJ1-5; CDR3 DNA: TGTGCCAGCAGCTTAGAAGGGGGTTACAATCAGCCCCAGCATTTT; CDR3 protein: CASSLEGGYNQPQHF
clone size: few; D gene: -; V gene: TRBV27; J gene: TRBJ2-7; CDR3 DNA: TGTGCCAGCAGTTTGTCTAGCCCCCAGGACGAGCAGTACTTC; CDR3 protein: CASSLSSPQDEQYF
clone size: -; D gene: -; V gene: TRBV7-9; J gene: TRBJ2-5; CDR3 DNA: TGTGCCAGCAGCTTAAAGGAAGTTGGGGGGGAGACCCAGTACTTC; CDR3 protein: CASSLKEVGGETQYF
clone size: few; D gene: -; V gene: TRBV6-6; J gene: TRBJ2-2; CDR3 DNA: TGTGCCACTCACACCAGCGGGGAGCTGTTTTTT; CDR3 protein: CATHTSGELFF
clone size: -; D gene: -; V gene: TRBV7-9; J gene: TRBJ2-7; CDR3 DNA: TGTGCCTCCTCTCGTTGGGGCGACGAGCAGTACTTC; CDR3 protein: CASSRWGDEQYF
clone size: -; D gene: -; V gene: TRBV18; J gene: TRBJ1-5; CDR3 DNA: TGTGCCAGCCAGGGACCTCGCAATCAGCCCCAGCATTTT; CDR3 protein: CASQGPRNQPQHF
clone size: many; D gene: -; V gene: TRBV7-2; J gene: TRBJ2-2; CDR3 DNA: TGTGCCAGCAGCCGTAGATCGAGCACCGGGGAGCTGTTTTTT; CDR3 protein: CASSRRSSTGELFF
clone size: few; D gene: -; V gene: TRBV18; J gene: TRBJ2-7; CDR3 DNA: TGTGCCAGCTCACCCTCGGTCGCGAGATACGAGCAGTACTTC; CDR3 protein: CASSPSVARYEQYF
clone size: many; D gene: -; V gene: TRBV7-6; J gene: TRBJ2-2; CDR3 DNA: TGTGCCAGCAGCTTAGTGGTCGGGGAGCTGTTTTTT; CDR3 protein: CASSLVVGELFF
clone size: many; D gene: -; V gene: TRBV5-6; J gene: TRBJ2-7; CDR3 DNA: TGTGCCAGCAGCCTTCGGACACCCCAGGACGAGCAGTACTTC; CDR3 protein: CASSLRTPQDEQYF
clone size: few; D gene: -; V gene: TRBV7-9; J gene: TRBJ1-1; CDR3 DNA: TGTGCCAGCAGCTTCACAGGGATAGGGAACACTGAAGCTTTCTTT; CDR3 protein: CASSFTGIGNTEAFF
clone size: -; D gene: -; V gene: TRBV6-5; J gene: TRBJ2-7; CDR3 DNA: TGTGCCAGCAGCCCTAGCGTGGTTAACTACGAGCAGTACTTC; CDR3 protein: CASSPSVVNYEQYF
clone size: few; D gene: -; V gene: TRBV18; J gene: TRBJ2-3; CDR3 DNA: TGTGCCAGCTCACCATGGTCCCACTCGAGTGCAGATACGCAGTATTTT; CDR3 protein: CASSPWSHSSADTQYF
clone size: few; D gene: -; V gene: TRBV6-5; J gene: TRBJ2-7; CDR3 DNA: TGTGCCAGCAGTTACTCGGCGGGCAGGGTCTCCTACGAGCAGTACTTC; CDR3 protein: CASSYSAGRVSYEQYF
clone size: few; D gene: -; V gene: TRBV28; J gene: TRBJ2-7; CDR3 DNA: TGTGCCAGCAGTTTACTGGGACGGAGCTACGAGCAGTACTTC; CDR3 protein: CASSLLGRSYEQYF
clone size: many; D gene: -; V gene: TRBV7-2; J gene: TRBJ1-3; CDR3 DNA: TGTGCCAGCAGCTTAGGACAGCGAAACACCATATATTTT; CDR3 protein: CASSLGQRNTIYF
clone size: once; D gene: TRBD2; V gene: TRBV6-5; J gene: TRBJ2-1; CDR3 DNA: TGTGCCAGCAGTTCGAGGCTAGCGGGGGGGGCTGAGCAGTTCTTC; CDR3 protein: CASSSRLAGGAEQFF
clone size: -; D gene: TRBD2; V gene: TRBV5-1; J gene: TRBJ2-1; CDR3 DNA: TGCGCCAGCAGCTTGGGACTAGCGGGATCCCTCTCCTACAATGAGCAGTTCTTC; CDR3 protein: CASSLGLAGSLSYNEQFF
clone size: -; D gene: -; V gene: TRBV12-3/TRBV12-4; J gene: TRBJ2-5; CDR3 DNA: TGTGCCAGCACCGAGTGGGGGGCGGGGGAGACCCAGTACTTC; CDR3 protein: CASTEWGAGETQYF
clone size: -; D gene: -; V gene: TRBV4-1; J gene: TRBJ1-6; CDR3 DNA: TGCGCCAGCAGCCAAGATTACGAGGGCTCACCCCTCCACTTT; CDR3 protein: CASSQDYEGSPLHF
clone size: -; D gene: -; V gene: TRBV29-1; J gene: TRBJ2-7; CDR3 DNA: TGCAGCGTTGGGCCCGGCTCCTACGAGCAGTACTTC; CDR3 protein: CSVGPGSYEQYF
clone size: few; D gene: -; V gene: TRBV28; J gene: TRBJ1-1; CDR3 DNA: TGTGCCAGCAGTTTGTTAGGGCCCCACAGAGCTTTCTTT; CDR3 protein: CASSLLGPHRAFF
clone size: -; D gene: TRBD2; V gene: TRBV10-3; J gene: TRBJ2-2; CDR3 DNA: TGTGCCATCAGTGAGTCTAGCGGGGACCGGGCCACCGGGGAGCTGTTTTTT; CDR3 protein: CAISESSGDRATGELFF
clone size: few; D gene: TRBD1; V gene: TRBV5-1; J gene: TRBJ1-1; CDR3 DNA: TGCGCCAGCAGCTTGGCCGGACAGGGAGACACTGAAGCTTTCTTT; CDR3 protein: CASSLAGQGDTEAFF
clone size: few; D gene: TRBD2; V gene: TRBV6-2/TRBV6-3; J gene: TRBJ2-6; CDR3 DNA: TGTGCCAGCAGTCCCCGGGGGGTCCCTGGGGCCAACGTCCTGACTTTC; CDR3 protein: CASSPRGVPGANVLTF
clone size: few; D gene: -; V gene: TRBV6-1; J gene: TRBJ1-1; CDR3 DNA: TGTGCCAGCAGTGAGGCGGCGAACACTGAAGCTTTCTTT; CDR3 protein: CASSEAANTEAFF
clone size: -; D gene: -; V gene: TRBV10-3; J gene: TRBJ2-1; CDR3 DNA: TGTGCCATCAGTAGGGACTTCTACAATGAGCAGTTCTTC; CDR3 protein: CAISRDFYNEQFF
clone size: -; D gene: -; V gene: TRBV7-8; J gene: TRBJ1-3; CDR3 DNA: TGTGCCAGCAGCGCCCGCATCCGAGACAGGAGAACATCTGGAAACACCATATATTTT; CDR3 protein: CASSARIRDRRTSGNTIYF
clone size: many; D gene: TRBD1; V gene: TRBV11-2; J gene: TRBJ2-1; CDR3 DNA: TGTGCCAGCAGCTTGGGGACAGGGGGCTTAAATGAGCAGTTCTTC; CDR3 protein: CASSLGTGGLNEQFF
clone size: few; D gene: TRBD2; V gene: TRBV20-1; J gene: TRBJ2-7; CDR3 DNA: TGCAGTGCAGGTGTCACTAGCGGAGAAACCTACGAGCAGTACTTC; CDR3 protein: CSAGVTSGETYEQYF
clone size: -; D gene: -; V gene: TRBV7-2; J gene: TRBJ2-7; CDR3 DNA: TGTGCCAGCAGCCCCAGCCCGGGCCTGACCTACGAGCAGTACTTC; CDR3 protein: CASSPSPGLTYEQYF
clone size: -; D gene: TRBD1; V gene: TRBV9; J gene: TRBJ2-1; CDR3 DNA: TGTGCCAGCAGCCTCACTGGGACAGGAAGCTCCTACAATGAGCAGTTCTTC; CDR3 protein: CASSLTGTGSSYNEQFF
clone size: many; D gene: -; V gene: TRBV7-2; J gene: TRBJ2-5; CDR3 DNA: TGTGCCAGCAGCTTCGGTGGAGAGACCCAGTACTTC; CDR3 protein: CASSFGGETQYF
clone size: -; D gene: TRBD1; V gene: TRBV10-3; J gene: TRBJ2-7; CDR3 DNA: TGTGCCATCAGTGGCCCGGGACAGGGTAAGGACGAGCAGTACTTC; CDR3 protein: CAISGPGQGKDEQYF
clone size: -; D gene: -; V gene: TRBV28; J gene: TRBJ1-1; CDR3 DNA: TGTGCCAGCAGCCCCTCTATCGCAACCGGGACGGTCAATTGGGTGAACACTGAAGCTTTCTTT; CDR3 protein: CASSPSIATGTVNWVNTEAFF
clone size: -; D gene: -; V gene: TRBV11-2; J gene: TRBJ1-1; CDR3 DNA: TGTGCCAGCAGCGGTGAGACAGCGAACACTGAAGCTTTCTTT; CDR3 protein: CASSGETANTEAFF
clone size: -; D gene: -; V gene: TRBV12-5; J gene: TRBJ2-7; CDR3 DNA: TGTGCTAGTGGTTCTCCTGGACCAAGCAAGCTGGAGCAGTACTTC; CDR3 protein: CASGSPGPSKLEQYF
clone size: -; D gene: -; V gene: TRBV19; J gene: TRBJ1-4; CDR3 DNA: TGTGCCAGTACCCCGAGGAGGGCTACAACTAATGAAAAACTGTTTTTT; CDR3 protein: CASTPRRATTNEKLFF
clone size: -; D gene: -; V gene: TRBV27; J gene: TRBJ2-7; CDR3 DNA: TGTGCCAGCAGCCGATCCACGCACGAGCAGTACTTC; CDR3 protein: CASSRSTHEQYF
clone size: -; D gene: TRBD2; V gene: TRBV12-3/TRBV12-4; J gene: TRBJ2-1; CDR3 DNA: TGTGCCAGCAGCCAAACTAGCGGGAGGGCCAATGAGCAGTTCTTC; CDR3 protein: CASSQTSGRANEQFF
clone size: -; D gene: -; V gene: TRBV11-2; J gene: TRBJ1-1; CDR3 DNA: TGTGCCAGCAGCTTCACAGGACGGATGAACACTGAAGCTTTCTTT; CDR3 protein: CASSFTGRMNTEAFF
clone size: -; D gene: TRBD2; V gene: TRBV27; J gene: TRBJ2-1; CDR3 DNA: TGTGCCAGCAGTTTCTCCGGGACTAGCCCATACAATGAGCAGTTCTTC; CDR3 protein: CASSFSGTSPYNEQFF
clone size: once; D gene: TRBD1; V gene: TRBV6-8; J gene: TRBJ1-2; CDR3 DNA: TGTGCCAGCAGTTACTGGACAGGGTATCGGTCCGCCTATGGCTACACCTTC; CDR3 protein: CASSYWTGYRSAYGYTF
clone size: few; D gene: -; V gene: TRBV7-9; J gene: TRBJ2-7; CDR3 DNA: TGTGCCAGCAGCTTAGGGGGTGATTTCTACGAGCAGTACTTC; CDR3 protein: CASSLGGDFYEQYF
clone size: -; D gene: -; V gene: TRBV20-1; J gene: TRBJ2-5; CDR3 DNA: TGCAGTGCTAGAGATCTGGGCAGCGCGCAAGAGACCCAGTACTTC; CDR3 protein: CSARDLGSAQETQYF
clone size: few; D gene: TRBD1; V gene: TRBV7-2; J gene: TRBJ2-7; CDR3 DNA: TGTGCCAGCAGCTCACAGGGGGCAAGCTACGAGCAGTACTTC; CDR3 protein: CASSSQGASYEQYF
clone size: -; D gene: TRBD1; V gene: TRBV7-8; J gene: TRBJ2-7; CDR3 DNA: TGTGCCAGCAGTCCCCACCGGGTATTGTTGGGGACAGGGAGTTCCTACGAGCAGTACTTC; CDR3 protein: CASSPHRVLLGTGSSYEQYF
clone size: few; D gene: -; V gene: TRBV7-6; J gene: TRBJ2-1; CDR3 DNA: TGTGCCAGCAGCCCGACCCCTTTTTACAATGAGCAGTTCTTC; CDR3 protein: CASSPTPFYNEQFF
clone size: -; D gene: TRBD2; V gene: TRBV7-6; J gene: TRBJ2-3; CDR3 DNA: TGTGCCAGCAGCTTAGGGACTAGCGGGGCTAGCACAGATACGCAGTATTTT; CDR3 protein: CASSLGTSGASTDTQYF
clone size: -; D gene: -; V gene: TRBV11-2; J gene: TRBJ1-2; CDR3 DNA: TGTGCCAGCAGCCGGGACTTAAGGGCGGATGGCTACACCTTC; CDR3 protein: CASSRDLRADGYTF
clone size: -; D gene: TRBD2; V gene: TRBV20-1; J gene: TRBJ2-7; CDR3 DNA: TGCAGTGCTTCTTCGCTAGCGGAGAGCTCCTACGAGCAGTACTTC; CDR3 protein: CSASSLAESSYEQYF